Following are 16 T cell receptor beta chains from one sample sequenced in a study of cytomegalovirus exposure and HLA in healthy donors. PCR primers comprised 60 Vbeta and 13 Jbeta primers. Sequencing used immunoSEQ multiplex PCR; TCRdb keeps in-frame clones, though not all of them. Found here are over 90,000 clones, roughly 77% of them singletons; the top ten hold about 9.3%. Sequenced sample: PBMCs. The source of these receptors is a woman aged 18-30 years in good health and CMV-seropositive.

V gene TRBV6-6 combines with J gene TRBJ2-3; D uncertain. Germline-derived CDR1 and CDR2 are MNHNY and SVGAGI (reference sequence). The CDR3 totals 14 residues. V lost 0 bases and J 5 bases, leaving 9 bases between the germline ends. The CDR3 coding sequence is TGTGCCAGCAGTTACTCCGACTGGGTAGATACGCAGTATTTT. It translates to CASSYSDWVDTQYF.

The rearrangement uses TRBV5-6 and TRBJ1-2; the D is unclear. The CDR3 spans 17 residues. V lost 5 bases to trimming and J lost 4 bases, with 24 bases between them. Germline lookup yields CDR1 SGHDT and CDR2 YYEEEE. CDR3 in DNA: TGTGCCAGCAGGGGAATCGTGGAGCGGCGAGCGGGCTATGGCTACACCTTC. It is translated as CASRGIVERRAGYGYTF.

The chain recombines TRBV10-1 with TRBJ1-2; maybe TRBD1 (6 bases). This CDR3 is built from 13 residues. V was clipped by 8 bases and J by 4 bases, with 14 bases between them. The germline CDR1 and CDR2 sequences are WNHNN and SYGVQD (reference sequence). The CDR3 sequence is CASRPDRSYGYTF. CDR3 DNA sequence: TGCGCCAGCCGTCCCGACAGGTCCTATGGCTACACCTTC.

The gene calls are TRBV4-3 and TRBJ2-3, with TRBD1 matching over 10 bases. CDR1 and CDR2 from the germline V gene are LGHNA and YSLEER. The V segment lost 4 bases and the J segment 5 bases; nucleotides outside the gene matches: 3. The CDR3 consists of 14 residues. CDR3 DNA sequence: TGCGCCAGCAGCCTCGGGACAGGGGAAGATACGCAGTATTTT. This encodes CASSLGTGEDTQYF.

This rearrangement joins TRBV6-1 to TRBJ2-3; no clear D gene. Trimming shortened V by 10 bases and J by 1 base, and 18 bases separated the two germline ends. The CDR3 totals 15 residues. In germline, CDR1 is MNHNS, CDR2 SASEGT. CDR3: CAIGDGPARTDTQYF. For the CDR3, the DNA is TGTGCCATCGGAGACGGCCCAGCCCGCACAGATACGCAGTATTTT.

As DNA, the CDR3 is TGTGCCAGCAGCCAATCCTCGGCAGGCGTAGCAGATACGCAGTATTTT. Encoded protein: CASSQSSAGVADTQYF. The chain uses TRBV4-2 and TRBJ2-3; D is unresolved. Trimming removed 2 bases from V and 4 bases from J, with 16 bases in between. The CDR3 runs to 16 residues. Germline values: CDR1 LGHNA, CDR2 YNFKEQ.

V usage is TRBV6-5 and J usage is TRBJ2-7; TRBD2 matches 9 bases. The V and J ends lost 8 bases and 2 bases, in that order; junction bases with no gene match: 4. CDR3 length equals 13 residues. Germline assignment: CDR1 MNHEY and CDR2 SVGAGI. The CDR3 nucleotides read TGTGCCAGCTGTGCTAGCGGGGCCTACGAGCAGTACTTC. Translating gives CASCASGAYEQYF.

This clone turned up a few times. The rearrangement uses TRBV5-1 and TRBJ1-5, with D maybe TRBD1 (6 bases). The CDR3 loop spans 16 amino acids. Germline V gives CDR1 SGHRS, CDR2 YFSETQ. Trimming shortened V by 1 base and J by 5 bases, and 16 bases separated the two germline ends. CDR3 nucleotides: TGCGCCAGCAGCTTGTGGGGGGGGCAGATAGATCAGCCCCAGCATTTT. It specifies CASSLWGGQIDQPQHF.

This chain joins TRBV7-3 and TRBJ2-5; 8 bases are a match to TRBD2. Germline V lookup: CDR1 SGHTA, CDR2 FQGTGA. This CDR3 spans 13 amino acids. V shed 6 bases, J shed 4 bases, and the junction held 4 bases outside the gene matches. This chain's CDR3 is CASSWTSRETQYF. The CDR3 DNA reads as TGTGCCAGCAGTTGGACTAGCCGAGAGACCCAGTACTTC.

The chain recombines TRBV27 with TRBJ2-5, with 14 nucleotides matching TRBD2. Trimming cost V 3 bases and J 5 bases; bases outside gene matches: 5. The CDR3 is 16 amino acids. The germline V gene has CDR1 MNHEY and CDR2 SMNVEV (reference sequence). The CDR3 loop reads CASSFSGTSGGETQYF. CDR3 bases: TGTGCCAGCAGTTTTTCCGGGACTAGCGGGGGTGAGACCCAGTACTTC.

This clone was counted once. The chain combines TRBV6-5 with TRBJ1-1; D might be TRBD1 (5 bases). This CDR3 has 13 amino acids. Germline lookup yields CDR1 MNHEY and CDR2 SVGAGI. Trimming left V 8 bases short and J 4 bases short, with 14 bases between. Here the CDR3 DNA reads TGTGCCAGCTTTTGGGGGAGGGGCACTGAAGCTTTCTTT. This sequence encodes CASFWGRGTEAFF.

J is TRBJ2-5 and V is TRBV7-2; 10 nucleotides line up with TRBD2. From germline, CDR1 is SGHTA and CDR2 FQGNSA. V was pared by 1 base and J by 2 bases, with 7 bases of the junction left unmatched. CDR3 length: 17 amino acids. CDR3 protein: CASSLGATSGQQETQYF. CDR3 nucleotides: TGTGCCAGCAGCTTAGGCGCGACTAGCGGGCAGCAAGAGACCCAGTACTTC.

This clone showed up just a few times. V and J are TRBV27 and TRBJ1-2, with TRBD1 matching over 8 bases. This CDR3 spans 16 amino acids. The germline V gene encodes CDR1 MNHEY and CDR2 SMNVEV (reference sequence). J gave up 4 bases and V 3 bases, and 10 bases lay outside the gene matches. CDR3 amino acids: CASSFGQGAGSYGYTF. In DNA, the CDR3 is TGTGCCAGCAGTTTCGGGCAGGGGGCCGGCAGCTATGGCTACACCTTC.

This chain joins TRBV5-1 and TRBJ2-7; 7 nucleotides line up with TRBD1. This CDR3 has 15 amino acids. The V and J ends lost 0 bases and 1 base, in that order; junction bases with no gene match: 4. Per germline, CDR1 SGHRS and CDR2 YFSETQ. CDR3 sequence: CASSLVTGLSYEQYF. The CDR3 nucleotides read TGCGCCAGCAGCTTGGTGACAGGGCTATCCTACGAGCAGTACTTC.

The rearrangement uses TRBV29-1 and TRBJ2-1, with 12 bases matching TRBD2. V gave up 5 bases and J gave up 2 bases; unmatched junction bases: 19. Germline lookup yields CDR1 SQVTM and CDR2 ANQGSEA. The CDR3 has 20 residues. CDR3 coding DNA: TGCAGCGTTCGGCTACCTCTAGCGGGAGGGCCCGTAGTCCCCTACAATGAGCAGTTCTTC. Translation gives CSVRLPLAGGPVVPYNEQFF.

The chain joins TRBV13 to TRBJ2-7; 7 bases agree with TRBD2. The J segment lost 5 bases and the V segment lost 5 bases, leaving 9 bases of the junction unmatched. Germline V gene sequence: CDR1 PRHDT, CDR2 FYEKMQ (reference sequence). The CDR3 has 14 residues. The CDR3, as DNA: TGTGCCAGCAGCCGCGAGCGGGGTGTCAACGAGCAGTACTTC. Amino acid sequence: CASSRERGVNEQYF.